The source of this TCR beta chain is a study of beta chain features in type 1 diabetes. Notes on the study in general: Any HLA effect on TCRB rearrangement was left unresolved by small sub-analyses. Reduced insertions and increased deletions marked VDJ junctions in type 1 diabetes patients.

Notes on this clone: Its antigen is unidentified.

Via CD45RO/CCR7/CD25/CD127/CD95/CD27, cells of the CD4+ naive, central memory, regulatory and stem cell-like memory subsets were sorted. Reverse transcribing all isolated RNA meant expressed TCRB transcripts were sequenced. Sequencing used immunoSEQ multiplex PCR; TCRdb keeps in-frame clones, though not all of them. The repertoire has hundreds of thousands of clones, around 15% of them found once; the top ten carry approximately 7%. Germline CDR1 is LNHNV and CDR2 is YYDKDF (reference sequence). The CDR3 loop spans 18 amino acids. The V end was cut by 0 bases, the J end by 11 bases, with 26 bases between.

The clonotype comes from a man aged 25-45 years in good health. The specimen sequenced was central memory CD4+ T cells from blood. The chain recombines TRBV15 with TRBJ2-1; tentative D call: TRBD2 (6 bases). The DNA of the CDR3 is TGTGCCACCAGCAGAGATAGAGCGGGCCGCGCGTACAATGATCAGCAGTTCTTC. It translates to CATSRDRAGRAYNDQQFF.